The 30 T cell receptor beta chains below come from one sample, sequenced in a study of T cell responses to AZD1222 COVID-19 vaccine. The table came from immunoSEQ multiplex PCR; TCRdb's copy has only in-frame clones and leaves some out. Of about 21,000 clones listed, around 82% are singletons. The sample consisted of peripheral blood, taken on day 0 of AZD1222 vaccination. All receptors come from an adult in good health.

The genes are TRBV2 and TRBJ2-7; 9 positions match TRBD1. Unmatched junction bases numbered 16, after V lost 7 bases and J lost 6 bases. This CDR3 region has 16 residues. Germline assignment: CDR1 SNHLY and CDR2 FYNNEI. CDR3 DNA sequence: TGTGCCAGCATCTTTGAGCGGGACAGGGCGTCCCGCGAGCAGTACTTC. Amino acids: CASIFERDRASREQYF. The entire variable domain, with the rest obtained from reference TRBV2 and TRBJ2-7, is as follows: EPEVTQTPSHQVTQMGQEVILRCVPISNHLYFYWYRQILGQKVEFLVSFYNNEISEKSEIFDDQFSVERPDGSNFTLKIRSTKLEDSAMYFCASIFERDRASREQYFGPGTRLTVT.

The rearrangement uses TRBV4-3 and TRBJ2-7; maybe TRBD2 (5 bases). V gave up 5 bases and J gave up 3 bases, with 17 bases separating them. The CDR3 has 15 residues. Germline CDR1 reads LGHNA; CDR2 reads YSLEER. The CDR3 sequence is CASSYEVSGGYEQYF. Written as DNA, the CDR3 is TGCGCCAGCAGCTACGAGGTCAGCGGCGGCTACGAGCAGTACTTC.

The chain has TRBV29-1 and TRBJ2-7; 8 bases align to TRBD2. Germline trimming cut 3 bases from V and 6 bases from J; bases unmatched to any gene: 13. The germline gives CDR1 SQVTM, CDR2 ANQGSEA. This CDR3 is built from 15 residues. CDR3 loop: CSVDQGQGAGGEQYF. The CDR3 nucleotides read TGCAGCGTTGATCAGGGACAAGGGGCGGGAGGCGAGCAGTACTTC.

The V and J genes are TRBV28 and TRBJ2-7; D may match TRBD1 or TRBD2 (5 bases each). The V end lost 5 bases, the J end lost 2 bases, and 16 bases lay between the germline ends. The CDR3 spans 15 residues. Germline CDR1 MDHEN, CDR2 SYDVKM. The CDR3 sequence is CASSQLSGHTYEQYF. The CDR3 bases are TGTGCCAGCAGTCAGTTAAGCGGACACACCTACGAGCAGTACTTC.

This clone was detected a few times. The V and J genes are TRBV7-3 and TRBJ2-2; TRBD1 matches 7 bases. Trimming removed 5 bases from V and 0 bases from J; junction bases left unmatched: 6. Germline CDR1 SGHTA, CDR2 FQGTGA. This CDR3 is built from 16 residues. CDR3 nucleotide sequence: TGTGCCAGCAGCCCCATCGGGACAGCGAACACCGGGGAGCTGTTTTTT. Amino acid sequence: CASSPIGTANTGELFF. Using reference TRBV7-3 and TRBJ2-2 for the parts outside the CDR3, the full variable domain is GAGVSQTPSNKVTEKGKYVELRCDPISGHTALYWYRQSLGQGPEFLIYFQGTGAADDSGLPNDRFFAVRPEGSVSTLKIQRTERGDSAVYLCASSPIGTANTGELFFGEGSRLTVL.

The chain links TRBV28 to TRBJ2-1; TRBD1 matches at 10 bases. The CDR3 runs 16 residues. Germline V gives CDR1 MDHEN, CDR2 SYDVKM. The ends lost 5 bases at V and 4 bases at J; junction bases unmatched: 8. The CDR3 here is CASSPRGTGVYNEQFF. The DNA of the CDR3 is TGTGCCAGCAGTCCAAGGGGGACAGGGGTTTACAATGAGCAGTTCTTC.

CDR3 amino acids: CASSFQGDTIYF. CDR3 sequence (DNA): TGTGCCAGCAGCTTCCAGGGAGACACCATATATTTT. The chain carries TRBV11-1 and TRBJ1-3, with a possible D match to TRBD1 (5 bases). The CDR3 has 12 amino acids. Germline CDR1 reads SGHAT; CDR2 reads FQDESV (reference sequence). Trimming took off 3 bases at V and 8 bases at J, with 8 bases between the two ends.

The chain joins TRBV28 to TRBJ1-1; no clear D gene. This CDR3 is built from 14 residues. Germline V CDR1 and CDR2: MDHEN, SYDVKM. Trimming removed 3 bases from V and 3 bases from J, with 11 bases in between. For the CDR3, the DNA is TGTGCCAGCAGTTTCTCCCTTTGGCACACTGAAGCTTTCTTT. The encoded protein is CASSFSLWHTEAFF.

The chain uses TRBV7-9 and TRBJ1-5, with D hard to call. CDR1 SEHNR and CDR2 FQNEAQ come from the germline V gene (reference sequence). Trimming pared 4 bases from V and 7 bases from J, leaving 8 bases between. The CDR3 sequence is 12 residues long. The CDR3 bases are TGTGCCAGCAGCTACGATTACCAGCCCCAGCATTTT. It specifies CASSYDYQPQHF. Drawing the rest from reference TRBV7-9 and TRBJ1-5, the complete variable domain is DTGVSQNPRHKITKRGQNVTFRCDPISEHNRLYWYRQTLGQGPEFLTYFQNEAQLEKSRLLSDRFSAERPKGSFSTLEIQRTEQGDSAMYLCASSYDYQPQHFGDGTRLSIL.

This clone was seen only once. J is TRBJ2-1 and V is TRBV5-1; the D gene is possibly TRBD2 (6 bases). The CDR3 covers 14 residues. Per germline, CDR1 SGHRS and CDR2 YFSETQ. Trimming left V 7 bases short and J 7 bases short, with 18 bases between. The CDR3 nucleotides are TGCGCCAGCGCCCTCGGGACTCTATATAATGAGCAGTTCTTC. This encodes CASALGTLYNEQFF.

This chain joins TRBV3-1 (or the pseudogene TRBV3-2) and TRBJ1-3; no clear D gene. The V end lost 3 bases, the J end lost 1 base, and 4 bases lay between the germline ends. Looked up from germline, CDR1 is LGHDT and CDR2 is YNNKEL (reference sequence). The CDR3 runs 13 residues. In DNA, the CDR3 is TGTGCCAGCAGCCAGGGTTCTGGAAACACCATATATTTT. Translated, it gives CASSQGSGNTIYF.

This chain uses TRBV19 with TRBJ2-2; TRBD1 is a possible D gene (6 bases). The CDR3 covers 16 residues. V lost 3 bases and J 3 bases, leaving 14 bases between the germline ends. CDR1 is LNHDA, CDR2 SQIVND, per germline (reference sequence). CDR3 residues: CASSIGQGKHTGELFF. For the CDR3, the DNA is TGTGCCAGTAGTATCGGTCAGGGGAAACACACCGGGGAGCTGTTTTTT.

The rearrangement links TRBV18 to TRBJ2-1; 7 bases align to TRBD2. The CDR3 spans 15 residues. V was pared by 0 bases and J by 5 bases, with 4 bases of the junction left unmatched. The germline V gene has CDR1 KGHSH and CDR2 LQKENI. CDR3 nucleotides: TGTGCCAGCTCACCACCGGGGGGACTAAACAATGAGCAGTTCTTC. Its protein is CASSPPGGLNNEQFF.

The rearrangement joins TRBV27 to TRBJ1-5; 8 bases map to TRBD1. The CDR3 contains 18 residues. The germline V gene encodes CDR1 MNHEY and CDR2 SMNVEV (reference sequence). The ends lost 1 base at V and 2 bases at J; junction bases unmatched: 10. CDR3 loop: CASSLFFSGTGGNQPQHF. The CDR3 region has the DNA TGTGCCAGCAGTTTATTTTTCTCCGGGACAGGAGGCAATCAGCCCCAGCATTTT.

The chain employs TRBV7-9 and TRBJ2-5; D might be TRBD2 (6 bases). CDR3 length: 15 residues. Trimming took 1 base from V and 4 from J, leaving 13 bases between them. Germline values: CDR1 SEHNR, CDR2 FQNEAQ (reference sequence). The CDR3 sequence is CASSLVRGSGETQYF. The CDR3 DNA reads as TGTGCCAGCAGCTTAGTTCGGGGGTCTGGAGAGACCCAGTACTTC.

This sequence joins TRBV28 and TRBJ1-4; TRBD1 is a possible D gene (6 bases). Trimming took 6 bases from V and 2 from J, leaving 13 bases between them. The CDR3 totals 15 residues. The germline V gene encodes CDR1 MDHEN and CDR2 SYDVKM. The CDR3 coding sequence is TGTGCCAGCAGCTCCGTGACAGGTACTAATGAAAAACTGTTTTTT. Protein sequence: CASSSVTGTNEKLFF. The full variable domain, in which reference TRBV28 and TRBJ1-4 provide the parts outside the CDR3, is DVKVTQSSRYLVKRTGEKVFLECVQDMDHENMFWYRQDPGLGLRLIYFSYDVKMKEKGDIPEGYSVSREKKERFSLILESASTNQTSMYLCASSSVTGTNEKLFFGSGTQLSVL.

This sequence joins TRBV7-3 and TRBJ2-3, with 14 bases fitting TRBD2. Germline CDR1 is SGHTA and CDR2 is FQGTGA. The J segment lost 5 bases and the V segment lost 4 bases, leaving 5 bases of the junction unmatched. The length of the CDR3 is 16 residues. The CDR3 DNA reads as TGTGCCAGCAGCTCGGGACTAGCGGGGGTGGGAGATACGCAGTATTTT. It codes for CASSSGLAGVGDTQYF.

The V call is TRBV7-6, the J call TRBJ2-2; D is possibly TRBD2 (6 bases). V lost 4 bases and J lost 2, with 14 bases in between. CDR1 is SGHVS and CDR2 is FNYEAQ in the germline V gene. The CDR3 is 16 residues long. CDR3 in DNA: TGTGCCAGCAGCTGGACTAACCGGGCTAACACCGGGGAGCTGTTTTTT. Amino acid sequence: CASSWTNRANTGELFF.

V usage is TRBV18 and J usage is TRBJ1-1; tentative D call: TRBD1 (5 bases). Germline values: CDR1 KGHSH, CDR2 LQKENI. Trimming shortened V by 3 bases and J by 5 bases, and 13 bases separated the two germline ends. CDR3 size: 14 residues. DNA for the CDR3: TGTGCCAGCTCACCGCAGGGAGATAGAACTGAAGCTTTCTTT. This gives the protein CASSPQGDRTEAFF.

The V and J genes are TRBV7-9 and TRBJ1-6, with unresolved D. Looked up from germline, CDR1 is SEHNR and CDR2 is FQNEAQ (reference sequence). The V end was cut by 0 bases, the J end by 9 bases, with 9 bases between. CDR3 length: 14 residues. CDR3 in DNA: TGTGCCAGCAGCTTAGCTGGGTTCGGTTCACCCCTCCACTTT. Translated: CASSLAGFGSPLHF.

The rearrangement joins TRBV28 to TRBJ2-5, with TRBD2 matching 7 bases. With 3 bases clipped from V and 2 bases from J, the junction kept 15 bases outside the gene matches. The CDR3 extends over 18 amino acids. Per germline, CDR1 MDHEN and CDR2 SYDVKM. CDR3 sequence: CASSFPRGGGRVQETQYF. The CDR3 DNA reads TGTGCCAGCAGTTTTCCCCGTGGGGGAGGGAGGGTACAAGAGACCCAGTACTTC.

The gene calls are TRBV28 and TRBJ1-4; 9 positions agree with TRBD1. The CDR3 contains 13 residues. J gave up 17 bases and V 6 bases, and 13 bases lay outside the gene matches. Looked up from germline, CDR1 is MDHEN and CDR2 is SYDVKM. CDR3 DNA sequence: TGTGCCAGCAGCAAAGGATACGAGGACAGGGGATTTTTT. It translates to CASSKGYEDRGFF.

This chain joins TRBV29-1 and TRBJ2-7; either TRBD1 or TRBD2 may supply D (5 bases each). V was cut by 8 bases and J by 2 bases, with 16 bases left in between. CDR1 is SQVTM and CDR2 is ANQGSEA in the germline V gene. This CDR3 comprises 13 residues. The CDR3 region has the DNA TGCAGCTATACCGGGACCCAGACCTACGAGCAGTACTTC. It encodes CSYTGTQTYEQYF.

The J gene is TRBJ1-4, the V gene TRBV6-1, with D hard to call. CDR1 is MNHNS, CDR2 SASEGT, per germline. V lost 1 base and J 5 bases, leaving 11 bases between the germline ends. The CDR3 extends over 15 amino acids. The CDR3 spells CASSEGQVGNEKLFF. In nucleotides, the CDR3 is TGTGCCAGCAGTGAAGGGCAAGTGGGCAATGAAAAACTGTTTTTT.

The V and J genes are TRBV19 and TRBJ1-5; no clear D gene. Germline CDR1 LNHDA, CDR2 SQIVND (reference sequence). The CDR3 is 14 residues long. V lost 3 bases and J lost 5, with 11 bases in between. CDR3 sequence (DNA): TGTGCCAGTAGTATTTACAGTGGGGATCAGCCCCAGCATTTT. Its protein is CASSIYSGDQPQHF.

V gene TRBV7-6 combines with J gene TRBJ1-3, with D hard to call. From germline, CDR1 is SGHVS and CDR2 FNYEAQ. The ends were cut back, 0 bases at V and 0 bases at J, with 6 bases in the middle. The CDR3 is made up of 15 amino acids. CDR3 bases: TGTGCCAGCAGCTTAGCAGACTACTCTGGAAACACCATATATTTT. It specifies CASSLADYSGNTIYF. The variable domain in full, with the rest retrieved from reference TRBV7-6 and TRBJ1-3, is GAGVSQSPRYKVTKRGQDVALRCDPISGHVSLYWYRQALGQGPEFLTYFNYEAQQDKSGLPNDRFSAERPEGSISTLTIQRTEQRDSAMYRCASSLADYSGNTIYFGEGSWLTVV.

The V and J genes are TRBV29-1 and TRBJ1-5, with 9 bases fitting TRBD1. This CDR3 spans 14 amino acids. V lost 6 bases to trimming and J lost 1 base; unmatched junction nucleotides: 4. CDR1 SQVTM and CDR2 ANQGSEA come from the germline V gene. This chain's CDR3 is CSVSGTGSNQPQHF. The CDR3 DNA reads TGCAGCGTCTCCGGGACAGGGAGCAATCAGCCCCAGCATTTT.

The chain joins TRBV3-1 (or the pseudogene TRBV3-2) to TRBJ2-4; D is unclear. The length of the CDR3 is 13 residues. V was cut by 2 bases and J by 5 bases, with 7 bases left in between. Per the germline V gene, CDR1 is LGHDT and CDR2 is YNNKEL (reference sequence). This CDR3 reads CASSQMTQNIQYF. CDR3 DNA: TGTGCCAGCAGCCAAATGACTCAAAACATTCAGTACTTC.

The CDR3 nucleotides read TGTGCCAGCAGTTTTGGGGAATCGGATACGCAGTATTTT. Its translation: CASSFGESDTQYF. This chain joins TRBV12-3 or TRBV12-4 and TRBJ2-3; D gene unclear. This CDR3 comprises 13 residues. The V gene lost 3 bases and the J gene lost 6 bases, with 10 bases spanning the gap.

V is TRBV27 and J is TRBJ1-1; perhaps TRBD1 as D (5 bases). CDR1 is MNHEY and CDR2 is SMNVEV in the germline V gene (reference sequence). This CDR3 has 13 residues. V dropped 10 bases and J dropped 3 bases, with 15 bases sitting between them. For the CDR3, the DNA is TGTGCCACCTCTTGGCTGGGGGACACTGAAGCTTTCTTT. This gives the protein CATSWLGDTEAFF.